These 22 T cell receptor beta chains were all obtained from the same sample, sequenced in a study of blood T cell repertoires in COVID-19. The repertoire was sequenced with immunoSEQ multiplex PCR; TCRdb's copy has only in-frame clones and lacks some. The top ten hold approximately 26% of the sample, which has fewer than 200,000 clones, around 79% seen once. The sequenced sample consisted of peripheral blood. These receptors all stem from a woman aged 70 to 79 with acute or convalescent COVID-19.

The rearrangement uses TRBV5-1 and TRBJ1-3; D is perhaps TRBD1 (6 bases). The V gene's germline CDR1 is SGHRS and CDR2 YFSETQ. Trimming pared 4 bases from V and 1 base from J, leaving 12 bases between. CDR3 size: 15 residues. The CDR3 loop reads CASSRDMMSGNTIYF. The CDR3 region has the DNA TGCGCCAGCAGCCGGGACATGATGTCTGGAAACACCATATATTTT.

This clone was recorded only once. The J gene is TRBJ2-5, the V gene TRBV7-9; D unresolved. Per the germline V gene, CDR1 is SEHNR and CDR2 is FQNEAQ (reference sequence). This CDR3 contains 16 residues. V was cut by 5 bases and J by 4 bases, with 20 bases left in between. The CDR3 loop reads CASSPRVLDSGETQYF. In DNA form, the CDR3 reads TGTGCCAGCAGCCCAAGAGTTCTCGACTCTGGAGAGACCCAGTACTTC.

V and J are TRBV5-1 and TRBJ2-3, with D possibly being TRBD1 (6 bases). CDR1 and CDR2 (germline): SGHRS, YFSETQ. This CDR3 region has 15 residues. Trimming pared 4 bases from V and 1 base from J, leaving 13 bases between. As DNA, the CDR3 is TGCGCCAGCAGCCAACAGGGTGACCGCACAGATACGCAGTATTTT. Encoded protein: CASSQQGDRTDTQYF.

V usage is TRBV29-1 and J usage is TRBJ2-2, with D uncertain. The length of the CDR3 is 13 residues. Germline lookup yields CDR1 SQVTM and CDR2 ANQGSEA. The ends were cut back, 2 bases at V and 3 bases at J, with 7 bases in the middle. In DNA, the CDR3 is TGCAGCGTTGAACCCGGAGACACCGGGGAGCTGTTTTTT. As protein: CSVEPGDTGELFF.

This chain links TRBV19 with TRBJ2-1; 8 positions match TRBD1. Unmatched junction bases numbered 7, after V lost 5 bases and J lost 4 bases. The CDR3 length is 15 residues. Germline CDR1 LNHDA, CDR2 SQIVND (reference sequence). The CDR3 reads CASSLRQGNYNEQFF. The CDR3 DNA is TGTGCCAGTAGTTTGCGACAGGGGAATTACAATGAGCAGTTCTTC.

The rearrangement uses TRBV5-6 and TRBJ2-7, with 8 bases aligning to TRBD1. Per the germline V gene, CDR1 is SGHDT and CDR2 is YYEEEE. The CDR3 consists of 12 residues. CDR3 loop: CATGTGTYEQYF. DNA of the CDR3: TGTGCGACAGGGACAGGAACCTACGAGCAGTACTTC.

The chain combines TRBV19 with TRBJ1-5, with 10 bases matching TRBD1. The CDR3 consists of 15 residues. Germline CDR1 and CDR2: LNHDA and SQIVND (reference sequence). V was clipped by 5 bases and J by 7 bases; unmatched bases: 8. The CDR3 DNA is TGTGCCAGTAGTGGGACAGGGGAAGGGTGGCAGCCCCAGCATTTT. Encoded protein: CASSGTGEGWQPQHF.

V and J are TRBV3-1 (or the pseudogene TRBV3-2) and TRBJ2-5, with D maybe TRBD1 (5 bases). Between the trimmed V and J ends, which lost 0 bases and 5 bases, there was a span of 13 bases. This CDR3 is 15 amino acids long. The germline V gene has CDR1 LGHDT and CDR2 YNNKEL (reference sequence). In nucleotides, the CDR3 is TGTGCCAGCAGCCAAGAGGCAGGGAATAGGGAGACCCAGTACTTC. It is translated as CASSQEAGNRETQYF.

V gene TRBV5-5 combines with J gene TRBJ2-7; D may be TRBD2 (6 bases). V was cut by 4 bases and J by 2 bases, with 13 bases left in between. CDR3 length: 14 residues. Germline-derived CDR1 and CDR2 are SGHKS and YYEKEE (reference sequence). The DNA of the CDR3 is TGTGCCAGCAGCATTGCGGGGACCCCCTACGAGCAGTACTTC. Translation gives CASSIAGTPYEQYF.

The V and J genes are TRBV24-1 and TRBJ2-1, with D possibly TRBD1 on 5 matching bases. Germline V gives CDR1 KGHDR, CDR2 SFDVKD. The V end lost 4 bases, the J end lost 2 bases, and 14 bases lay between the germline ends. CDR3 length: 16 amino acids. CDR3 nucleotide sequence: TGTGCCACCAGTGACCCAGGACACGATGCCTACAATGAGCAGTTCTTC. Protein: CATSDPGHDAYNEQFF.

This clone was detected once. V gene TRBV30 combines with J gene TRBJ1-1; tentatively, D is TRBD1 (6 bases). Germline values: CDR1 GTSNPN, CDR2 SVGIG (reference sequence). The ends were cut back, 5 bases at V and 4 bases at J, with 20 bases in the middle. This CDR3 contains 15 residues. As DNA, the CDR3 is TGTGCCTGGGCAAGCAGGGGACCTTTCAGCACTGAAGCTTTCTTT. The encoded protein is CAWASRGPFSTEAFF.

The CDR3 DNA is TGTGCCAGCTCACCGACTCGGAGCGGCGTCTACAATGAGCAGTTCTTC. It codes for CASSPTRSGVYNEQFF. The chain carries TRBV18 and TRBJ2-1, with D possibly matching TRBD2 (5 bases). This CDR3 is built from 16 residues. Trimming removed 3 bases at V and 3 bases at J, with 15 bases between. The germline V gene has CDR1 KGHSH and CDR2 LQKENI.

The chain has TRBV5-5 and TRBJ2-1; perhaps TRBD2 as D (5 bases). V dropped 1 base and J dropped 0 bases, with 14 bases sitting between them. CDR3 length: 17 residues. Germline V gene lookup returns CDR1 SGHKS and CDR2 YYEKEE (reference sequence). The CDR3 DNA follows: TGTGCCAGCAGCTTGAAGGTCGGGGTGAGCTCCTACAATGAGCAGTTCTTC. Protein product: CASSLKVGVSSYNEQFF.

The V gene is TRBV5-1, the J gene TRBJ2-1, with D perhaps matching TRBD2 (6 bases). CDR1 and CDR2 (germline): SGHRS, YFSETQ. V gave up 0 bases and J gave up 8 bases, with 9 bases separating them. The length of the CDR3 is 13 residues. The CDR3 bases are TGCGCCAGCAGCTTGGCCGGGAGCGATGAGCAGTTCTTC. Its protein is CASSLAGSDEQFF.

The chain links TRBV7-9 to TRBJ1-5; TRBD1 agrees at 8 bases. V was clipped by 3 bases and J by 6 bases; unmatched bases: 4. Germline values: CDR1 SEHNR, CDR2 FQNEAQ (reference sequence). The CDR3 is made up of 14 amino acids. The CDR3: CASSLAGGGQPQHF. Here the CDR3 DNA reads TGTGCCAGCAGCTTGGCAGGGGGCGGTCAGCCCCAGCATTTT.

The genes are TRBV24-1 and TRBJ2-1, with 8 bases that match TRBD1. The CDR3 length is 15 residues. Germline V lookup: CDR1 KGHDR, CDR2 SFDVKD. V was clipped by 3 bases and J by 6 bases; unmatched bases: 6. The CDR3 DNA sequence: TGTGCCACCAGTGATCGGACAGGGTTTCGCAATGAGCAGTTCTTC. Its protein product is CATSDRTGFRNEQFF.

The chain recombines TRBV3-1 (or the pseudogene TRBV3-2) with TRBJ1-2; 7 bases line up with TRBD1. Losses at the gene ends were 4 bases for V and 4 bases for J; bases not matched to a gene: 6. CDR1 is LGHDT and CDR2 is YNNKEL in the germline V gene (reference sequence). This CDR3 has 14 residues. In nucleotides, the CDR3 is TGTGCCAGCAGCCTCTTGGGACAGACCTATGGCTACACCTTC. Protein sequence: CASSLLGQTYGYTF.

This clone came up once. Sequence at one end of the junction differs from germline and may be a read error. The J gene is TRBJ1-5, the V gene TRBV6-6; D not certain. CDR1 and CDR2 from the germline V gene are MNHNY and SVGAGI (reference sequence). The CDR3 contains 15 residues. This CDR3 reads CTSNQYGENNQPQHF. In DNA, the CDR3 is TGTACCAGCAACCAATATGGGGAGAATAATCAGCCCCAGCATTTT.

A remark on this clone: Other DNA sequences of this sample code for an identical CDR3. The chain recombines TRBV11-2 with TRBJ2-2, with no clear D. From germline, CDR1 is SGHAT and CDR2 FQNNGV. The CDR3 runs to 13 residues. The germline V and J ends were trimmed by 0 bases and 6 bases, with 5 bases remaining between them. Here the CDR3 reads CASSLDRAGELFF. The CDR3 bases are TGTGCCAGCAGCTTAGATCGGGCCGGGGAGCTGTTTTTT.

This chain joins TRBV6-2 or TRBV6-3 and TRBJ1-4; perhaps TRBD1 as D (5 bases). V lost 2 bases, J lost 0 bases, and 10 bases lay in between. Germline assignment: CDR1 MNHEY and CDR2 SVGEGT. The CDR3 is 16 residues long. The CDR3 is CASSYGSGATNEKLFF. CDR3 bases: TGTGCCAGCAGTTACGGATCGGGGGCAACTAATGAAAAACTGTTTTTT.

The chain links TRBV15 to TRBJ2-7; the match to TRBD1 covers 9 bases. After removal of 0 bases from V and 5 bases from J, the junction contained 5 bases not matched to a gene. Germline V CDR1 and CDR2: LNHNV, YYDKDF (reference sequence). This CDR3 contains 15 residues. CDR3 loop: CATSRDSTGGDEQYF. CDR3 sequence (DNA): TGTGCCACCAGCAGAGATTCGACAGGGGGAGACGAGCAGTACTTC.

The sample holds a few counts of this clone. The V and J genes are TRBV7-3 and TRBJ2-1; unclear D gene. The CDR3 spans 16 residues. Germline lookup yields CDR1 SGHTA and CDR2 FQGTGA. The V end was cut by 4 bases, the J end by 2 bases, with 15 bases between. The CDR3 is CASSSTFARTYNEQFF. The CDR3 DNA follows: TGTGCCAGCAGCTCCACTTTTGCAAGAACCTACAATGAGCAGTTCTTC.